This is a list of T cell receptor beta chains from one sample in a study of blood T cell repertoires in COVID-19. Produced via immunoSEQ multiplex PCR; TCRdb's table is partial and in-frame only. The table records tens of thousands of clones, more than 70% of them present only once. Sequenced input: peripheral blood. These receptors came from a human donor in a cohort sampled during active COVID-19. CDR3s include the opening cysteine and the closing phenylalanine or tryptophan. D genes are given only for firm matches. Clone size is stated in some rows and not others, as once, few, many or a class when expanded.

size	D	V	J	DNA	CDR3
-	-	TRBV7-8	TRBJ2-3	TGTGCCAGCAGCTTAGACCCGGCAGATACGCAGTATTTT	CASSLDPADTQYF
-	-	TRBV13	TRBJ2-7	TGTGCCAGCGTCCCGCAAATAGCGGTAGGATCCTACGAGCAGTACTTC	CASVPQIAVGSYEQYF
-	TRBD1	TRBV7-2	TRBJ1-5	TGTGCCAGCAGCTTGGACAGGGATCATCAGCCCCAGCATTTT	CASSLDRDHQPQHF
few	TRBD1	TRBV4-3	TRBJ2-1	TGCGCCAGCAGCCAAGATCCAGGGGGCGAGAAGCAGTTCTTC	CASSQDPGGEKQFF
-	-	TRBV18	TRBJ2-5	TGTGCCAGCTCACCGGCCGGGAGCCTCCAAGAGACCCAGTACTTC	CASSPAGSLQETQYF
-	TRBD2	TRBV10-3	TRBJ2-1	TGTGCCATCAGGGGACTAGCAAGCCACAATGAGCAGTTCTTC	CAIRGLASHNEQFF
-	TRBD1	TRBV2	TRBJ1-4	TGTGCCAGCATCCGGGACAGGGGGTTTGAAAAACTGTTTTTT	CASIRDRGFEKLFF
-	TRBD1	TRBV5-1	TRBJ2-7	TGCGCCAGCAGCTGGGGGACAGGGATGAACGAGCAGTACTTC	CASSWGTGMNEQYF
-	TRBD1	TRBV5-1	TRBJ2-2	TGCGCCAGCAGCTTCCAGGGGGCCGGGGAGCTGTTTTTT	CASSFQGAGELFF
-	TRBD2	TRBV27	TRBJ2-5	TGTGCCAGCAGTTCCCGGGGGGGGCGAATCACCCAGTACTTC	CASSSRGGRITQYF
-	-	TRBV11-2	TRBJ1-3	TGTGCCAGCAGTTCAACTAGGGGAAACACCATATATTTT	CASSSTRGNTIYF
-	-	TRBV6-5	TRBJ2-1	TGTGCCAGCAAAACTAGACCCTACAATGAGCAGTTCTTC	CASKTRPYNEQFF
-	-	TRBV18	TRBJ1-1	TGTGCCAGCTCACTGAGTTGGGGTACGGGGGAGAACACTGAAGCTTTCTTT	CASSLSWGTGENTEAFF
-	-	TRBV15	TRBJ1-6	TGTGCCACCAGCAGAGCCCTTAATTCACCCCTCCACTTT	CATSRALNSPLHF
-	-	TRBV3-1/TRBV3-2	TRBJ1-6	TGTGCCAGCAGCCAATACAGAGATTCACCCCTCCACTTT	CASSQYRDSPLHF
-	TRBD1	TRBV6-2/TRBV6-3	TRBJ1-1	TGTGCCAGCAGCAGGACAGGGGGACGGGGCACTGAAGCTTTCTTT	CASSRTGGRGTEAFF
-	TRBD1	TRBV23-1	TRBJ1-2	TGCGCCAGCACATCGGAACCGGGACAGGGGGCGGGCCCCTATGGCTACACCTTC	CASTSEPGQGAGPYGYTF
-	-	TRBV7-2	TRBJ2-7	TGTGCCAGCAGTCCCTTTAAGGGGCCCTACGAGCAGTACTTC	CASSPFKGPYEQYF
once	TRBD1	TRBV5-4	TRBJ2-6	TGTGCCAGCAGCCCAGGGGGTGCTAGAAGCTCTGGGGCCAACGTCCTGACTTTC	CASSPGGARSSGANVLTF
once	TRBD1	TRBV10-1	TRBJ1-2	TGCGCCAGCAGATCCCAGGGGGCGGAAGGCTACACCTTC	CASRSQGAEGYTF
-	-	TRBV7-2	TRBJ1-2	TGTGCCAGCAGCCAAAACTATGGCTACACCTTC	CASSQNYGYTF
-	-	TRBV2	TRBJ2-2	TGTGCCAGCAGTGATGGGGCAACCGGGGAGCTGTTTTTT	CASSDGATGELFF
once	-	TRBV28	TRBJ2-7	TGTGCCAGCAGTTTCGGGGGAGACGTTTACGAGCAGTACTTC	CASSFGGDVYEQYF
-	TRBD1	TRBV7-2	TRBJ2-1	TGTGCCAGCAGCCCCGACCCCCCAGGGGGCTACAATGAGCAGTTCTTC	CASSPDPPGGYNEQFF
-	-	TRBV7-2	TRBJ2-5	TGTGCCAGCAGCGCCAGGGGTGGAGAGACCCAGTACTTC	CASSARGGETQYF
once	TRBD2	TRBV3-1/TRBV3-2	TRBJ2-1	TGTGCCAGCAGCCAAGCTCTAGCGGGAGTAAGTGAGCAGTTCTTC	CASSQALAGVSEQFF
few	-	TRBV9	TRBJ2-7	TGTGCCAGCAGCCCCCGGGCAGGGAACCACGAGCAGTACTTC	CASSPRAGNHEQYF
once	-	TRBV7-3	TRBJ2-7	TGTGCCAGCAGCCCGGACAGCTCCTACGAGCAGTACTTC	CASSPDSSYEQYF
few	TRBD1	TRBV7-3	TRBJ1-2	TGTGCCAGCAGCCCCTATGGAGGGTGGGCAGGGGGCCTGACGGTGGGCGGCTACACCTTC	CASSPYGGWAGGLTVGGYTF
-	TRBD2	TRBV29-1	TRBJ2-7	TGCAGCGCTGGGACTAGCGGGAGATCGGGCGAGCAGTACTTC	CSAGTSGRSGEQYF
-	TRBD1	TRBV18	TRBJ2-2	TGTGCCAGCTCGCAAATCGGACAGGGGCGATCCGGGGAGCTGTTTTTT	CASSQIGQGRSGELFF
-	TRBD2	TRBV2	TRBJ2-1	TGTGCCAGCGGCCCCGGGGGGGCGGGGATTTTTGAGCAGTTCTTC	CASGPGGAGIFEQFF
-	-	TRBV5-4	TRBJ1-6	TGTGCCAGCAGCTCCCTAGGGGGGGCCTCCTATAATTCACCCCTCCACTTT	CASSSLGGASYNSPLHF
-	TRBD1	TRBV2	TRBJ1-2	TGTGCCAGCAGTGTCCAGGGGGCTGACTATGGCTACACCTTC	CASSVQGADYGYTF
-	-	TRBV4-3	TRBJ1-1	TGCGCCAGCAGCCAAGATAGGAACACTGAAGCTTTCTTT	CASSQDRNTEAFF
-	TRBD1	TRBV2	TRBJ2-1	TGTGCCAGCAGCGCCGGGACAGGGTTTTATGAGCAGTTCTTC	CASSAGTGFYEQFF
-	TRBD2	TRBV5-4	TRBJ2-3	TGTGCCAGCAGTTCGACTAGCGGGAGCCAAGATACGCAGTATTTT	CASSSTSGSQDTQYF
once	-	TRBV6-1	TRBJ1-2	TGTGCCAGCAGTGAGGTTCTGAGCGGGGGGAACTATGGCTACACCTTC	CASSEVLSGGNYGYTF
-	TRBD1	TRBV5-6	TRBJ2-7	TGTGCCAGCAGAGCCGGGACAGGGGTGTACGAGCAGTACTTC	CASRAGTGVYEQYF